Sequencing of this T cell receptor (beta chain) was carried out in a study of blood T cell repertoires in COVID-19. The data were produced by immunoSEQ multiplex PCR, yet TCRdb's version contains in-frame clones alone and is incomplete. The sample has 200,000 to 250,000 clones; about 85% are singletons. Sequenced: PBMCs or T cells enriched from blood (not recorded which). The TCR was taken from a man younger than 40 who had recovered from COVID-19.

The CDR3: CATSRPTRVSSQYF. Written as DNA, the CDR3 is TGTGCCACCAGCAGACCCACCCGGGTCTCCTCGCAGTATTTT. The genes are TRBV15 and TRBJ2-3; unclear D gene. Germline V gene lookup returns CDR1 LNHNV and CDR2 YYDKDF (reference sequence). This CDR3 comprises 14 residues. V was clipped by 2 bases and J by 10 bases, with 16 bases between them.